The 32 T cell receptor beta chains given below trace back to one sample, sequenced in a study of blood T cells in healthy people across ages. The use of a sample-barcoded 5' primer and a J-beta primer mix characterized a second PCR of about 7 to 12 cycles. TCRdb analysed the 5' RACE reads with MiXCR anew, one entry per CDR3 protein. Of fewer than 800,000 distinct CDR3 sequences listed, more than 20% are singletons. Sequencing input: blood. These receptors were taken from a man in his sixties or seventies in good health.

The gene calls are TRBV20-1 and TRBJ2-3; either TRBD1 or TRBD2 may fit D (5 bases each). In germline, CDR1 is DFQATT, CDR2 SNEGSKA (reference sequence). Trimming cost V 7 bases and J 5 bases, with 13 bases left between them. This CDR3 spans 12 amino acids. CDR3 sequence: CSVWDGIDTQYF. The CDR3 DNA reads TGCAGTGTTTGGGACGGGATAGATACGCAGTATTTT.

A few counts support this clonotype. The CDR3 protein is CASSLNSGTSSTQYF. The CDR3 region has the DNA TGTGCCAGCAGCCTGAATTCCGGGACTAGCTCGACCCAGTACTTC. The V and J genes are TRBV27 and TRBJ2-5; 9 bases are shared with TRBD2. Trimming took 6 bases from V and 7 from J; bases not matched to a gene: 12. The CDR3 runs to 15 residues. CDR1 is MNHEY and CDR2 is SMNVEV in the germline V gene (reference sequence).

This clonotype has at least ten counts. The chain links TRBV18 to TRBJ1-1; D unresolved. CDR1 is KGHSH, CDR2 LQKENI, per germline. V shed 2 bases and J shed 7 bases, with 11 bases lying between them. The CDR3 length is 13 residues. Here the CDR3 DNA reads TGTGCCAGCTCACCATCGGGCAAGGGTGAAGCTTTCTTT. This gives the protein CASSPSGKGEAFF.

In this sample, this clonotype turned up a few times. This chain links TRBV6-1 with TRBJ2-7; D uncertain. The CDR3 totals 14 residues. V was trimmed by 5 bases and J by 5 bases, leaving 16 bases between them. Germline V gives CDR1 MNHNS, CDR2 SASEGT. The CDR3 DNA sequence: TGTGCCAGCAGTATAGAGCCTCGGGTCCACGAGCAGTACTTC. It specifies CASSIEPRVHEQYF.

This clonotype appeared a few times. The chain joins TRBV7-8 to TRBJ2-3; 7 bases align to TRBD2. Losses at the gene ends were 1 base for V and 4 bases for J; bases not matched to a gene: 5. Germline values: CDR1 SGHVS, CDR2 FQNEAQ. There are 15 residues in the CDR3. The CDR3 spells CASSLDREVADTQYF. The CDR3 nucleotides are TGTGCCAGCAGCTTAGATCGGGAGGTAGCAGATACGCAGTATTTT.

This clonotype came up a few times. CDR3 protein: CASSQRPNSPLHF. The CDR3 nucleotides read TGTGCCAGCAGCCAACGTCCGAATTCACCCCTCCACTTT. This chain links TRBV3-1 with TRBJ1-6, with D unresolved. Trimming took 2 bases from V and 7 from J, leaving 6 bases between them. There are 13 residues in the CDR3. Germline CDR1 LGHDT, CDR2 YNNKEL (reference sequence).

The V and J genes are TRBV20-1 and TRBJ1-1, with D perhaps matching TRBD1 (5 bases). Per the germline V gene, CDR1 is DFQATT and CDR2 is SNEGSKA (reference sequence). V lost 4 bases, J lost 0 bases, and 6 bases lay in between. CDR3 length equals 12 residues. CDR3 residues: CSAMTVNTEAFF. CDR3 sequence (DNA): TGCAGTGCTATGACAGTGAACACTGAAGCTTTCTTT.

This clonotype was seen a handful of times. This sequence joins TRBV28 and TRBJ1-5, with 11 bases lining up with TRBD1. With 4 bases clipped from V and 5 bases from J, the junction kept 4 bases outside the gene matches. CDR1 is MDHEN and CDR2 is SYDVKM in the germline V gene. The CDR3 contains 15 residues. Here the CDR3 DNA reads TGTGCCAGCAGTTCGGGACAGGGGGGGTATCAGCCCCAGCATTTT. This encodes CASSSGQGGYQPQHF.

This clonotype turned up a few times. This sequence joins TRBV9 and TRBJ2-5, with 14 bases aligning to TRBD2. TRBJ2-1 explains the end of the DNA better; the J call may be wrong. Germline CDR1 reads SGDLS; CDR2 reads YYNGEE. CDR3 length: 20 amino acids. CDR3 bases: TGTGCCAGCAGCGCAGAACCGGGACTAGCGGGAGTAGCTGGCGACAATGAGCAGTTCTTC. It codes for CASSAEPGLAGVAGDNEQFF.

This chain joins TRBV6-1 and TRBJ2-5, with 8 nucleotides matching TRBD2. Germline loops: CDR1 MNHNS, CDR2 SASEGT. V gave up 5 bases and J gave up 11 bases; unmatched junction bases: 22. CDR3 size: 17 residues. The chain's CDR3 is CASSLNRDTGTSGRQYF. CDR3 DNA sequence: TGTGCCAGCAGTCTCAACAGGGACACCGGGACTAGTGGTAGGCAGTACTTC.

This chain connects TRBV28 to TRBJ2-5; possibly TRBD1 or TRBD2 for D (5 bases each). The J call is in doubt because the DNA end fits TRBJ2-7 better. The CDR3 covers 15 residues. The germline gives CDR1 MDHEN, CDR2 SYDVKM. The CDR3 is CASSLLGDSSYEQYF. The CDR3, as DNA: TGTGCCAGCAGTTTATTGGGGGATTCGTCCTACGAGCAGTACTTC.

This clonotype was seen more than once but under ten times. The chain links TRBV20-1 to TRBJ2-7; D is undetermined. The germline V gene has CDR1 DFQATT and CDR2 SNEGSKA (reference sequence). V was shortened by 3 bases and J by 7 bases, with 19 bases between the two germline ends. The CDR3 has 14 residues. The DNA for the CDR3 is TGCAGTGCTAGTGACCAGGTCTACCAAAGAGAGCAGTACTTC. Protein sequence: CSASDQVYQREQYF.

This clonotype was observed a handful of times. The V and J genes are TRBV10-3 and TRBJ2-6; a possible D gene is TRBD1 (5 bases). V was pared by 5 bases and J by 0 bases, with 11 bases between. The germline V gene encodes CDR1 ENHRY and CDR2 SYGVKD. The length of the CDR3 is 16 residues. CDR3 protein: CAISTDSPSGANVLTF. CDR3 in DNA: TGTGCCATCAGTACTGACAGTCCCTCTGGGGCCAACGTCCTGACTTTC.

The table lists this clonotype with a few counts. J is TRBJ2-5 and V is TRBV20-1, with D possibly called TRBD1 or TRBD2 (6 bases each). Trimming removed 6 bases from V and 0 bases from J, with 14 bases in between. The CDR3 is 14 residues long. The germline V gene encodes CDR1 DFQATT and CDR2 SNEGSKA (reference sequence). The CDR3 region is CSAPGAVYQETQYF. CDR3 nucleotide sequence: TGCAGTGCCCCGGGGGCGGTGTACCAAGAGACCCAGTACTTC.

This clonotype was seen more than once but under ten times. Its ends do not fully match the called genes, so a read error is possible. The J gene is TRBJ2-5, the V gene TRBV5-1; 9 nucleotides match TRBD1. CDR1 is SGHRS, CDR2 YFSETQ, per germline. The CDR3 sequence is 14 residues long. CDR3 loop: CASSKGQGGETQYF. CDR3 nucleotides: TGCGCTAGCAGCAAGGGACAGGGAGGCGAGACCCAGTACTTC. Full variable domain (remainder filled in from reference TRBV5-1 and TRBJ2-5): KAGVTQTPRYLIKTRGQQVTLSCSPISGHRSVSWYQQTPGQGLQFLFEYFSETQRNKGNFPGRFSGRQFSNSRSEMNVSTLELGDSALYLCASSKGQGGETQYFGPGTRLLVL.

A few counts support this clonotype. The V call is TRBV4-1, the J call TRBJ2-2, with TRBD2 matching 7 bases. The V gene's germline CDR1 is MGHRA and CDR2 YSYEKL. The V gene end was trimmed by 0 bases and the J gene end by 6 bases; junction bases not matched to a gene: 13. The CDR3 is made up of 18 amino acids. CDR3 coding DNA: TGCGCCAGCAGCCAAGATGGTTTCAGGCGGGAGAGGGCCGGGGAGCTGTTTTTT. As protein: CASSQDGFRRERAGELFF.

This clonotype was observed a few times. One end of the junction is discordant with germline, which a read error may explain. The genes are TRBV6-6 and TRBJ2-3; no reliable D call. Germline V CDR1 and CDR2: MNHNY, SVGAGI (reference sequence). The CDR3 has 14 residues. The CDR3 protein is CAGSYSQGTDTQYF. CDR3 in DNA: TGTGCCGGCAGTTACAGTCAGGGCACAGATACGCAGTATTTT.

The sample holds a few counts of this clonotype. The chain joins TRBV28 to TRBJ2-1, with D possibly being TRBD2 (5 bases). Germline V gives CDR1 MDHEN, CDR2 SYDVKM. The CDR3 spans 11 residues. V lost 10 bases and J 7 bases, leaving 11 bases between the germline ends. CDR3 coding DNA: TGTGCCACCATCCAGCGGAATGAGCAGTTCTTC. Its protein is CATIQRNEQFF.

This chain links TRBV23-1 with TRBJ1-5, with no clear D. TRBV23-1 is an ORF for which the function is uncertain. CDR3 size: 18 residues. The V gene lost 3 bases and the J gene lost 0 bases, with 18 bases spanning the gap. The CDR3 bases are TGCGCCAGCAGTCATCTGATCCCGGGAGACAATAGCAATCAGCCCCAGCATTTT. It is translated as CASSHLIPGDNSNQPQHF.

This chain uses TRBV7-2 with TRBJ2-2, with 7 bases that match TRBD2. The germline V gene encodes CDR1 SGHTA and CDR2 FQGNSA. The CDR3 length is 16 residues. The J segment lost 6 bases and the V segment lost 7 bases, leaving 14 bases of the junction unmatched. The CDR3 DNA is TGTGCCAGCAACCAGATCAGCGGGAATCCCCCCGGGGAGCTGTTTTTT. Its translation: CASNQISGNPPGELFF.

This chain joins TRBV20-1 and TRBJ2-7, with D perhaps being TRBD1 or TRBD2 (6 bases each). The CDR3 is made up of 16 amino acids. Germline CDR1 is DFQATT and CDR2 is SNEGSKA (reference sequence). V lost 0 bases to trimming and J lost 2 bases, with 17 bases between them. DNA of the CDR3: TGCAGTGCTAGAGATTTCCGGGGGCAAATACCCTACGAGCAGTACTTC. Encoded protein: CSARDFRGQIPYEQYF.

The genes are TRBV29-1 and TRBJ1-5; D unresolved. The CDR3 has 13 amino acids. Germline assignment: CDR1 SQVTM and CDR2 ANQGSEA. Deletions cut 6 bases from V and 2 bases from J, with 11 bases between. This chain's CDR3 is CSVREGGNQPQHF. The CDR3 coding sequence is TGCAGCGTCCGGGAGGGAGGCAATCAGCCCCAGCATTTT.

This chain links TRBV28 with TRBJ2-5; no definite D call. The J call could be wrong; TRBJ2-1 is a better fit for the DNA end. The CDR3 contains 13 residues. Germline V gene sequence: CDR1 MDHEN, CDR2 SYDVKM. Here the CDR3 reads CASTLTKGNEQFF. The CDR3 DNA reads TGTGCCAGCACTCTCACGAAGGGAAATGAGCAGTTCTTC.

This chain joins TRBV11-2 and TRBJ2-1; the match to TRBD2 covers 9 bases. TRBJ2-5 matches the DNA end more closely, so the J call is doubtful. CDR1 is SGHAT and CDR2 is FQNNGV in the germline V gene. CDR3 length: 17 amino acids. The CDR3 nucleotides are TGTGCCAGCAGCTCCCCGACTAGCGGTTGGATGTCGCAGACCCAGTACTTC. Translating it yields CASSSPTSGWMSQTQYF.

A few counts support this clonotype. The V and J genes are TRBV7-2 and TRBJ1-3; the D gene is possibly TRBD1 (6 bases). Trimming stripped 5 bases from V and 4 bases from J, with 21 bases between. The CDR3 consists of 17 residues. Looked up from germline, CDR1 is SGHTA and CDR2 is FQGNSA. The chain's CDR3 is CASSVGGLRLRGNTIYF. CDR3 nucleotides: TGTGCCAGCAGCGTCGGGGGGCTTCGATTGAGAGGAAACACCATATATTTT.

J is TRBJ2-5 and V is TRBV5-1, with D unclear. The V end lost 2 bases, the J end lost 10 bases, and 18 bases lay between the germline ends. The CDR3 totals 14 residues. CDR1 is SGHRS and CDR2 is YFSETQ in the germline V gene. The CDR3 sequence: CASSLNSGPSIQYF. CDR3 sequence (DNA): TGCGCCAGCAGCTTAAATTCCGGTCCCTCGATCCAGTACTTC.

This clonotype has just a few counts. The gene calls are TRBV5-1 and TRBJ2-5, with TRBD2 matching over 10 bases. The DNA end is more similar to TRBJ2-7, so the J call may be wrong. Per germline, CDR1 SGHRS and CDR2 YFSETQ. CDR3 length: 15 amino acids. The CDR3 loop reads CASSLGLASVYEQYF. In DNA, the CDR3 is TGCGCCAGCAGCCTGGGACTAGCGTCTGTCTACGAGCAGTACTTC.

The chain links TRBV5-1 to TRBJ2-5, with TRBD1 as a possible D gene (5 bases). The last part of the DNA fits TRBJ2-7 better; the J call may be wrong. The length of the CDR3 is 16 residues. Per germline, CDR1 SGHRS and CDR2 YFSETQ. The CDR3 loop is CASSYSQGRVNYEQYF. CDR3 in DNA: TGCGCCAGCAGCTATTCCCAGGGCAGAGTAAACTACGAGCAGTACTTC.

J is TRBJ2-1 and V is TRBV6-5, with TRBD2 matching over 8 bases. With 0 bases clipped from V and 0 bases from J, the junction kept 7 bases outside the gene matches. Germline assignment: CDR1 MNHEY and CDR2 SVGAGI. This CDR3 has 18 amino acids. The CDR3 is CASSYSGLALSSYNEQFF. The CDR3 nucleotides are TGTGCCAGCAGTTACTCCGGACTAGCTCTGAGCTCCTACAATGAGCAGTTCTTC.

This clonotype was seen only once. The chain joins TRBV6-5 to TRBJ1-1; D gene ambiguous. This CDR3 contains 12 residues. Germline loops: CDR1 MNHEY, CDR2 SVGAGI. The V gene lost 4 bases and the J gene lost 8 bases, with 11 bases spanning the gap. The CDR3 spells CASSSPGLEAFF. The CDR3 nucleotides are TGTGCCAGCAGTTCTCCGGGCTTAGAAGCTTTCTTT.

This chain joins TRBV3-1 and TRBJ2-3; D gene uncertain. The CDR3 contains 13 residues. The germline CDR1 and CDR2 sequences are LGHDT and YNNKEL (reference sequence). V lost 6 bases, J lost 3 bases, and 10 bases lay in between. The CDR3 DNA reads TGTGCCAGCAGTGAAAGTGTTACAGATACGCAGTATTTT. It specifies CASSESVTDTQYF.

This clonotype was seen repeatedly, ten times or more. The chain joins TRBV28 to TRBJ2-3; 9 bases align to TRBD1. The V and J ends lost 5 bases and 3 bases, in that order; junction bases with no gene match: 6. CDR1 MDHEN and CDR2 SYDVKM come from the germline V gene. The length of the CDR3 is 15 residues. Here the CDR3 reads CASSAPGQGTDTQYF. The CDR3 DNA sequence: TGTGCCAGCAGTGCACCGGGACAGGGAACAGATACGCAGTATTTT.